A single sample is the source of the 10 T cell receptor beta chains below, sequenced in a study of regulatory T cells. Overall study results and limits: Hydrophobic residues at CDR3 positions 6 and 7 were enriched in conventional CD4+ T cells of CD3G-deficient patients.

No antigen is known for these receptors. Primers: 52 TRBV forward and 13 TRBJ reverse. Some clones are missing from TCRdb's copy, which holds only in-frame ones; the method was immunoSEQ multiplex PCR. Of roughly 15,000 clones in the sample, 65% to 90% were seen once. The specimen was conventional CD4+ T cells sorted from blood. The receptor source for this set is a person aged 25 to 40 with CD3G deficiency.

The chain links TRBV7-2 to TRBJ1-2; TRBD1 is a possible D gene (5 bases). The CDR3 has 14 residues. Germline V gene data show CDR1 as SGHTA and CDR2 as FQGNSA. V gave up 2 bases and J gave up 8 bases, with 15 bases separating them. This CDR3 reads CASSLMQGLRGYTF. The CDR3 region has the DNA TGTGCCAGCAGCTTAATGCAGGGCCTGCGCGGCTACACCTTC. Filled out from reference TRBV7-2 and TRBJ1-2, the complete variable domain reads GAGVSQSPSNKVTEKGKDVELRCDPISGHTALYWYRQSLGQGLEFLIYFQGNSAPDKSGLPSDRFSAERTGGSVSTLTIQRTQQEDSAVYLCASSLMQGLRGYTFGSGTRLTVV.

The V gene is TRBV28, the J gene TRBJ2-7; TRBD2 aligns across 10 bases. This CDR3 region has 15 residues. V lost 2 bases and J lost 5; bases outside the gene matches: 6. Germline CDR1 MDHEN, CDR2 SYDVKM. The CDR3 sequence: CASSLRLAGFDEQYF. The CDR3 DNA reads TGTGCCAGCAGTTTAAGACTAGCGGGCTTCGACGAGCAGTACTTC. The full variable domain, its missing parts supplied by reference TRBV28 and TRBJ2-7, is DVKVTQSSRYLVKRTGEKVFLECVQDMDHENMFWYRQDPGLGLRLIYFSYDVKMKEKGDIPEGYSVSREKKERFSLILESASTNQTSMYLCASSLRLAGFDEQYFGPGTRLTVT.

The genes are TRBV6-6 and TRBJ1-1, with D possibly TRBD1 on 5 matching bases. With 0 bases removed from V and 7 bases from J, the gap between germline ends came to 12 bases. The CDR3 sequence is 14 residues long. Germline V gene sequence: CDR1 MNHNY, CDR2 SVGAGI (reference sequence). The DNA for the CDR3 is TGTGCCAGCAGTTACTCGAGCAGGGAGGGTGAAGCTTTCTTT. Encoded protein: CASSYSSREGEAFF.

The genes are TRBV19 and TRBJ2-2, with 10 bases lining up with TRBD1. The CDR3 is 16 residues long. The V gene's germline CDR1 is LNHDA and CDR2 SQIVND (reference sequence). The J segment lost 3 bases and the V segment lost 0 bases, leaving 1 base of the junction unmatched. Here the CDR3 reads CASSIEGTGDTGELFF. As DNA, the CDR3 is TGTGCCAGTAGTATAGAAGGGACAGGGGACACCGGGGAGCTGTTTTTT.

This rearrangement joins TRBV7-2 to TRBJ2-7; 12 nucleotides align to TRBD2. Germline CDR1 and CDR2: SGHTA and FQGNSA. The CDR3 runs 16 residues. Trimming removed 2 bases from V and 4 bases from J; junction bases left unmatched: 6. CDR3 residues: CASSLRATSGGYEQYF. The CDR3 bases are TGTGCCAGCAGCTTACGAGCGACTAGCGGGGGTTACGAGCAGTACTTC.

The chain links TRBV19 to TRBJ2-1; TRBD2 matches at 7 bases. Looked up from germline, CDR1 is LNHDA and CDR2 is SQIVND (reference sequence). The ends lost 4 bases at V and 8 bases at J; junction bases unmatched: 8. The CDR3 runs 14 residues. The CDR3 sequence is CASSTGRRFDEQFF. CDR3 nucleotide sequence: TGTGCCAGTAGTACCGGGAGGAGGTTCGATGAGCAGTTCTTC.

The rearrangement uses TRBV28 and TRBJ2-4; TRBD1 aligns across 7 bases. The CDR3 has 14 residues. Germline CDR1 and CDR2: MDHEN and SYDVKM. V lost 5 bases, J lost 4 bases, and 5 bases stayed unmatched. The CDR3 sequence: CASSPRDSKNIQYF. In DNA form, the CDR3 reads TGTGCCAGCAGTCCCCGGGACAGTAAAAACATTCAGTACTTC. Full variable domain (outside the CDR3, taken from reference TRBV28 and TRBJ2-4): DVKVTQSSRYLVKRTGEKVFLECVQDMDHENMFWYRQDPGLGLRLIYFSYDVKMKEKGDIPEGYSVSREKKERFSLILESASTNQTSMYLCASSPRDSKNIQYFGAGTRLSVL.

The rearrangement joins TRBV5-1 to TRBJ2-1, with unresolved D. The CDR3 is 15 amino acids. The V gene's germline CDR1 is SGHRS and CDR2 YFSETQ. Trimming stripped 0 bases from V and 0 bases from J, with 7 bases between. DNA for the CDR3: TGCGCCAGCAGCTTGGATGGGGTCTCCTACAATGAGCAGTTCTTC. Translated: CASSLDGVSYNEQFF.

J is TRBJ2-7 and V is TRBV4-1, with 10 bases fitting TRBD1. V lost 2 bases to trimming and J lost 4 bases; unmatched junction nucleotides: 5. Germline assignment: CDR1 MGHRA and CDR2 YSYEKL. This CDR3 contains 15 residues. CDR3 residues: CASSQRTGGLYEQYF. CDR3 sequence (DNA): TGCGCCAGCAGCCAACGGACAGGGGGTCTTTACGAGCAGTACTTC.

The chain recombines TRBV7-8 with TRBJ2-4, with 14 bases that match TRBD2. The CDR3 runs to 17 residues. Trimming cost V 5 bases and J 0 bases; bases outside gene matches: 3. CDR1 is SGHVS and CDR2 is FQNEAQ in the germline V gene. CDR3 region: CASSPTSGGAAKNIQYF. The CDR3 region has the DNA TGTGCCAGCAGCCCGACTAGCGGGGGGGCAGCCAAAAACATTCAGTACTTC.